This TCR beta chain was sequenced during a study of blood T cell repertoires in COVID-19 (dated by TCRdb to the early 2020s). General notes on the study: Collaborator samples came from the United States, Italy and Spain and covered acute and convalescent phases of COVID-19. The prospective study material was composed of cDNA or gDNA derived from T cells, B-cell-depleted T cells, or PBMCs. Deeply sampled blood TCRbeta repertoires from subjects exposed to, actively infected with, or recovered from COVID-19 were included in the dataset. The repertoires were released in a freely available public database intended as a resource for research on the immune response to SARS-CoV-2. Samples were obtained from the ongoing ImmuneRACE study (first 160 participants) and from over 1,000 subjects provided by 6 global collaborators. Nearly every sample came with metadata listing a de-identified subject ID, COVID-19 status, age in years and sex. HLA class I and class II types, where available, came from metadata supplied by the sample provider rather than from assay-based typing.

This clone appeared a few times. Its antigen has not been determined. Within one base of it there is no much larger clone, and no base qualities were kept. The CDR3, from cysteine to phenylalanine, totals 15 residues. The retained sequence is limited to the CDR3, 45 bases, with the frame set at the first base. V drops 5 bases and J drops 5 bases, leaving 13 bases in between. From a lookup of the germline V gene, CDR1 and CDR2 are ENHRY and SYGVKD. Enrolling through a virtual design, the prospective study's participants ranged in age from roughly 18 to 89 years and lived across more than 20 United States geographic areas. To assign participants to cohorts, the prospective study relied on clinical history that participants themselves reported in a screening survey and a study questionnaire. Recovered participants in ImmuneRACE Cohort 3 were defined by two consecutive negative NP/OP PCR tests, clearance by a healthcare professional, or resolution of symptoms. In the prospective study, mobile phlebotomists collected whole blood, serum and a nasopharyngeal or oropharyngeal swab from each participant. Over a 2-month period, participants in the prospective study had the option of providing additional blood draws and questionnaires. Prospective study blood samples were shipped either frozen or at room temperature before DNA extraction.

TCRbeta CDR3 regions were amplified from genomic DNA using the immunoSEQ Assay, a bias-controlled multiplex PCR. In the original analysis: Nucleated cell counts per sample were estimated from amplification of reference gene primers within the assay. To quantify the absolute abundance of each unique TCRbeta CDR3 rearrangement, sequence reads were collapsed and filtered. For each sample, productive Simpson clonality was calculated as the square root of Simpson's diversity index across productive rearrangements. The table comes from immuneACCESS by way of TCRdb, which keeps in-frame sequences with V and J called. Part of the clones is missing from these tables; in studies checked, under half for an unresolved V gene and the rest for unknown reasons. That table is the source of V, J and clone size, and D and trimming were worked out from the DNA. The sample table holds approximately 300,000 clones, of which roughly 90% were seen once. 2.6% of the sample is in the top ten clones.

What the authors observed across the whole study: The quantity of clinical and demographic metadata differed by source and by participant and was supplied without curation.

This sequence uses TRBV10-3 and TRBJ2-6; the D segment cannot be called with confidence. Material for sequencing was PBMCs or T cells enriched from blood (not recorded which). The source is a man between 60 and 75 years old who had recovered from COVID-19. The DNA sequence reads TGTGCCATCAGTTCGCACTTCTGTCGGGCCAACGTCCTGACTTTC. This codes for CAISSHFCRANVLTF.